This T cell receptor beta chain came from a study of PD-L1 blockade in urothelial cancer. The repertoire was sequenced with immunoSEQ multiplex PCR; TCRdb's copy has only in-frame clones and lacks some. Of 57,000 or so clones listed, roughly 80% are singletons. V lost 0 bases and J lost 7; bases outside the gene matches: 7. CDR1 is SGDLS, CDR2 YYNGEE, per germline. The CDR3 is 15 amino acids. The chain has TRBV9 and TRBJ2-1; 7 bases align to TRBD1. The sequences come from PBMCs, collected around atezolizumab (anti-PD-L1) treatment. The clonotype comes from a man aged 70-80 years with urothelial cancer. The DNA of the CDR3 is TGTGCCAGCAGCGTAGTCGAGGGGGCAAGAAATGAGCAGTTCTTC. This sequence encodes CASSVVEGARNEQFF.